A single sample gave rise to the 4 T cell receptor beta chains below, sequenced in a study of T-cell memory formation after mild COVID-19 (dated by TCRdb to 2020 to 2022). Library generation was performed with 5' RACE. Sequenced on an Illumina NovaSeq 6000. TCRdb trimmed public reads at Q25 via fastp, called clones via MiXCR and kept in-frame beta chains. Every distinct CDR3 protein forms one entry, paired with its most common genes and DNA. Recorded for this sample are roughly 400,000 distinct CDR3 sequences; 20% to 30% of them occurred a single time. About 10% of the sample goes to the ten largest clones. The sample taken for sequencing was PBMCs or a T cell subset sorted from them (not recorded which). These receptors originate from an adult woman who had mild COVID-19 (a few samples of this study predate the infection). The sample titles of this study are shuffled in the database, so cell type and time point are left out; the donor was told from shared clones.

This clonotype was counted a single time. This chain joins TRBV4-3 and TRBJ2-7; 9 nucleotides line up with TRBD1. Germline CDR1 LGHNA, CDR2 YSLEER. The CDR3 contains 13 residues. The V gene end was trimmed by 4 bases and the J gene end by 6 bases; junction bases not matched to a gene: 4. The CDR3 DNA reads as TGCGCCAGCAGCCGAACAGGGGGCTGCGAGCAGTACTTC. It translates to CASSRTGGCEQYF.

The chain is built from TRBV5-6 and TRBJ1-3; D is ambiguous. Germline V gene data show CDR1 as SGHDT and CDR2 as YYEEEE. The CDR3 is made up of 15 amino acids. The V gene lost 3 bases and the J gene lost 4 bases, with 14 bases spanning the gap. The CDR3 is CASSSKVQFGNTIYF. The CDR3 DNA sequence: TGTGCCAGCAGCTCTAAGGTGCAGTTCGGAAACACCATATATTTT.

The rearrangement links TRBV7-9 to TRBJ1-2, with D maybe TRBD1 (6 bases). Trimming removed 5 bases at V and 0 bases at J, with 19 bases between. The germline V gene has CDR1 SEHNR and CDR2 FQNEAQ (reference sequence). The CDR3 contains 17 residues. The CDR3 is CASSPRTSGTTNYGYTF. The CDR3, as DNA: TGTGCCAGCAGCCCGCGGACGTCAGGGACAACTAACTATGGCTACACCTTC.

The rearrangement links TRBV7-2 to TRBJ2-1; a weak D match, TRBD2 (6 bases). CDR1 is SGHTA and CDR2 is FQGNSA in the germline V gene. V was trimmed by 5 bases and J by 5 bases, leaving 16 bases between them. The CDR3 runs to 15 residues. CDR3 in DNA: TGTGCCAGCAGCCGCCCAGCGGGTTACCACAATGAGCAGTTCTTC. Its translation is CASSRPAGYHNEQFF. The complete variable domain, with remaining parts taken from reference TRBV7-2 and TRBJ2-1, reads GAGVSQSPSNKVTEKGKDVELRCDPISGHTALYWYRQSLGQGLEFLIYFQGNSAPDKSGLPSDRFSAERTGGSVSTLTIQRTQQEDSAVYLCASSRPAGYHNEQFFGPGTRLTVL.